This T cell receptor beta chain originates from a study of CD8+CD57+ T cells in acquired aplastic anemia. Patients chosen for sequencing had shown CD8+CD57+ cell expansion by flow cytometry. Genomic DNA, the template, was used for profiling of the TCR beta VDJ and CDR3. TCRdb reprocessed the reads via MiXCR and lists one record per CDR3 protein. The data hold roughly 61,000 distinct CDR3 sequences, with roughly 60% observed a single time. The trim removed 5 bases at V and 0 bases at J, leaving 8 bases unmatched. The germline CDR1 and CDR2 sequences are SGHRS and YFSETQ. CDR3 length equals 17 residues.

The chain employs TRBV5-1 and TRBJ2-3; 11 bases line up with TRBD1. This receptor was obtained from a human donor with aplastic anemia. Source material: sorted CD4+, CD8+, or CD8+CD57+ T cells (not recorded which) from PBMCs. CDR3: CASSGPGQGGSTDTQYF. CDR3 bases: TGCGCCAGCAGTGGGCCGGGACAGGGGGGAAGCACAGATACGCAGTATTTT.